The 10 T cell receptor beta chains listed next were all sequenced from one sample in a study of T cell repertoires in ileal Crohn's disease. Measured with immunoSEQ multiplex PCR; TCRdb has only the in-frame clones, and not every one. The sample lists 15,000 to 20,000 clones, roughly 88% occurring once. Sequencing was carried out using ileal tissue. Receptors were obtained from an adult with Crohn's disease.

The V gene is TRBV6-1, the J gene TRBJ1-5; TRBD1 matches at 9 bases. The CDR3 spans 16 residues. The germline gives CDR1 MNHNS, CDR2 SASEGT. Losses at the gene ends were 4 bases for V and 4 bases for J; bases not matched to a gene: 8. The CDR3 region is CASSALNRGQNQPQHF. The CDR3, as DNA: TGTGCCAGCAGTGCACTGAACAGGGGGCAGAATCAGCCCCAGCATTTT.

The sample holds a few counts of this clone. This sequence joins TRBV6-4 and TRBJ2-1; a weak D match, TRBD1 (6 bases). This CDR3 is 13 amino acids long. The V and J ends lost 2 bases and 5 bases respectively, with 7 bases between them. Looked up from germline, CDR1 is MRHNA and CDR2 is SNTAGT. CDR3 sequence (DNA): TGTGCCAGCAGTGACGGGGACAACAATGAGCAGTTCTTC. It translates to CASSDGDNNEQFF.

The CDR3 is CASSQGTSGNTGELFF. The CDR3 nucleotides are TGCGCCAGCAGCCAGGGAACTAGCGGGAACACCGGGGAGCTGTTTTTT. The chain carries TRBV4-1 and TRBJ2-2; 8 bases are shared with TRBD2. Germline V gene data show CDR1 as MGHRA and CDR2 as YSYEKL. CDR3 length: 16 residues. Trimming cost V 3 bases and J 1 base; bases outside gene matches: 4.

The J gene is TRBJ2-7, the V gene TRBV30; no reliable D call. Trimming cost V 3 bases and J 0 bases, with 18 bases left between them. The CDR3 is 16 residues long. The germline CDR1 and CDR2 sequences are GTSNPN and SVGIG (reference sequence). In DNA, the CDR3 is TGTGCCTGGAGACGGTTTTATGGGTCGGGCTCCTACGAGCAGTACTTC. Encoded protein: CAWRRFYGSGSYEQYF.

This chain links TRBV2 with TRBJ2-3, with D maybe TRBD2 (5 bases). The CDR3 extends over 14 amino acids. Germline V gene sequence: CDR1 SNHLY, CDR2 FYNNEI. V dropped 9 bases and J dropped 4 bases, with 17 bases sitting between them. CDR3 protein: CASLLGTSADTQYF. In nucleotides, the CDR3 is TGTGCCAGTCTACTCGGAACTAGTGCAGATACGCAGTATTTT.

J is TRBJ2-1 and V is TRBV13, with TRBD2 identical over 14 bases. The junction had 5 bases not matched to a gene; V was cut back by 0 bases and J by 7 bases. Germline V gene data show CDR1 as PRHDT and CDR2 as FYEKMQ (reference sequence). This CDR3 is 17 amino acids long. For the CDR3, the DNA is TGTGCCAGCAGCTTAGGCCGGGGACTAGCGGGAGAAAATGAGCAGTTCTTC. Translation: CASSLGRGLAGENEQFF. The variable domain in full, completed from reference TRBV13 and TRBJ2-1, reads AAGVIQSPRHLIKEKRETATLKCYPIPRHDTVYWYQQGPGQDPQFLISFYEKMQSDKGSIPDRFSAQQFSDYHSELNMSSLELGDSALYFCASSLGRGLAGENEQFFGPGTRLTVL.

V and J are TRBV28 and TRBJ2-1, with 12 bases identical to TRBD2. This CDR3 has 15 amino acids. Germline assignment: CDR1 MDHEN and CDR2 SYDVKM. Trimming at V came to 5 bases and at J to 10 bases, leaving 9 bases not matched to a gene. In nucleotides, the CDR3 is TGTGCCAGCAGTACCCAGACTAGCGGGAGAGGGGAGCAGTTCTTC. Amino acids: CASSTQTSGRGEQFF. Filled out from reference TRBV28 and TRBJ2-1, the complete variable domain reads DVKVTQSSRYLVKRTGEKVFLECVQDMDHENMFWYRQDPGLGLRLIYFSYDVKMKEKGDIPEGYSVSREKKERFSLILESASTNQTSMYLCASSTQTSGRGEQFFGPGTRLTVL.

The CDR3 DNA is TGTGCCAGCTCACCACAAACCGGGACTCAAGAAAAACTGTTTTTT. Protein product: CASSPQTGTQEKLFF. V and J are TRBV18 and TRBJ1-4; tentatively, D is TRBD1 (5 bases). The CDR3 spans 15 residues. Trimming took off 1 base at V and 8 bases at J, with 14 bases between the two ends. Germline V lookup: CDR1 KGHSH, CDR2 LQKENI.

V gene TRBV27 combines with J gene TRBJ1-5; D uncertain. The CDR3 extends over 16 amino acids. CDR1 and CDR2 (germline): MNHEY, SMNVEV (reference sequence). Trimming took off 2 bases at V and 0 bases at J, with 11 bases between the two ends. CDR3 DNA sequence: TGTGCCAGCAGTTTACGATCCGAGTATAGCAATCAGCCCCAGCATTTT. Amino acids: CASSLRSEYSNQPQHF.

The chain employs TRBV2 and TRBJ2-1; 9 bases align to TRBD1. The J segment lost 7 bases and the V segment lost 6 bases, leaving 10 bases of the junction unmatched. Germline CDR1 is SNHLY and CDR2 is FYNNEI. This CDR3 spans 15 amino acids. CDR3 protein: CASRATGGRVNEQFF. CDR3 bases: TGTGCCAGCAGGGCGACAGGGGGGAGGGTGAATGAGCAGTTCTTC.